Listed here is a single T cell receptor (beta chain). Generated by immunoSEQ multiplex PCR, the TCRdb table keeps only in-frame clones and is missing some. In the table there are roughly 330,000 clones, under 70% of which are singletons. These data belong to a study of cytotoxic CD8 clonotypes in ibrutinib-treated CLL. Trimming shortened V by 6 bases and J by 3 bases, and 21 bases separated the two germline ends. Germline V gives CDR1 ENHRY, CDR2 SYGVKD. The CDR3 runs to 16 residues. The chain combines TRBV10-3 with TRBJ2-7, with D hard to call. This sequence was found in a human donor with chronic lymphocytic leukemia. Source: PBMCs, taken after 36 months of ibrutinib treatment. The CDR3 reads CAISPAPKGNNYEQYF. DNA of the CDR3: TGTGCCATCAGCCCGGCCCCAAAAGGGAACAACTACGAGCAGTACTTC.